The clone carrying this T cell receptor (beta chain) has just a few counts. The antigen remains unidentified. V lost 4 bases, J lost 6 bases, and 15 bases stayed unmatched. Per germline, CDR1 SGHVS and CDR2 FNYEAQ. This CDR3 spans 17 amino acids. The library protocol tagged individual cDNA molecules with unique molecular identifiers. TCRdb passed the 5' RACE reads through MiXCR, listing each CDR3 protein once. Among about 55,000 distinct CDR3 sequences, under 8.5% were seen once, and the ten largest hold roughly 5%. The data originate from a study of early T cells in non-severe SARS-CoV-2 infection. Study results and limitations: Matches to VDJdb favored anti-spike CD8 responses and missed private and CD4 specificities.

This sample comprised whole blood, obtained at baseline. The V and J genes are TRBV7-6 and TRBJ2-1, with TRBD1 identical over 7 bases. The TCR originated in an adult who was a healthcare worker with PCR-confirmed SARS-CoV-2 infection or an uninfected control (not recorded which). CDR3 loop: CASSSKAAGQAFNEQFF. CDR3 nucleotide sequence: TGTGCCAGCAGCTCAAAGGCGGCAGGACAGGCTTTCAATGAGCAGTTCTTC.